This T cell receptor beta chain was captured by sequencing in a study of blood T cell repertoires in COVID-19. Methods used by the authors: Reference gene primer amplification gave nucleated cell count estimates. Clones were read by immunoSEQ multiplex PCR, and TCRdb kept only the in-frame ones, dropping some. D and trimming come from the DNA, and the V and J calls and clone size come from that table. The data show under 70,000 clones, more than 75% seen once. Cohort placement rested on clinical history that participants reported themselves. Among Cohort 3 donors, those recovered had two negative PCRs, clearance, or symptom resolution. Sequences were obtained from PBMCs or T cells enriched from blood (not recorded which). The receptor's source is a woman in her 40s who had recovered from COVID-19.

In DNA form, the CDR3 reads TGCGCCAGCACTTCCATTTCTAGCGGGGGGGAGCAGTACTTC. Encoded protein: CASTSISSGGEQYF. The chain employs TRBV10-2 and TRBJ2-7; 11 nucleotides align to TRBD2. Germline V CDR1 and CDR2: WSHSY, SAAADI. V lost 7 bases and J lost 7; bases outside the gene matches: 9. The CDR3 extends over 14 amino acids.